This T cell receptor (beta chain) was found in a study of blood T cell repertoires in COVID-19. Study-wide context: Sites in the United States, Italy and Spain provided acute and convalescent COVID-19 samples. The analysed material was cDNA or gDNA that came from T cells, B-cell-depleted T cells, or PBMCs.

Authors' data handling: It was from reference gene primer amplification that nucleated cell counts were estimated. Some clones are missing from TCRdb's copy, which holds only in-frame ones; the method was immunoSEQ multiplex PCR. V and J calls and clone size are as listed in that table; D and trimming were resolved from the DNA. This repertoire shows over 450,000 clones, around nine tenths found once; its top ten account for 7.8%. Patients from Seattle were sampled longitudinally, starting during active infection. Sequencing used peripheral blood. This TCR came from a woman aged 45-65 years with COVID-19, enrolled during active disease.

CDR3 bases: TGTGCCAGCACCTTTAGTAGGGGCGGGGGGAATGAGCAGTTCTTC. Protein product: CASTFSRGGGNEQFF. This rearrangement joins TRBV27 to TRBJ2-1; TRBD2 matches 8 bases. The ends lost 7 bases at V and 7 bases at J; junction bases unmatched: 12. Germline assignment: CDR1 MNHEY and CDR2 SMNVEV (reference sequence). This CDR3 is 15 amino acids long.